This entry describes one TCR beta chain. Here immunoSEQ multiplex PCR was the method, and the copy in TCRdb shows in-frame clones only, minus some. The sample carries about 52,000 clones, roughly 96% recorded once. This CDR3 is 14 amino acids long. CDR1 is KGHSH and CDR2 is LQKENI in the germline V gene. Between the trimmed V and J ends, which lost 2 bases and 4 bases, there was a span of 11 bases. This specimen comes from a study of T cells after somatic rescue of genetic block. Sequenced input: peripheral blood mononuclear cells (PBMCs). This TCR came from a child less than two years old. This chain connects TRBV18 to TRBJ1-2; D gene unclear. DNA for the CDR3: TGTGCCAGCTCACCAACCGGGAGCCCCTATGGCTACACCTTC. Protein: CASSPTGSPYGYTF.